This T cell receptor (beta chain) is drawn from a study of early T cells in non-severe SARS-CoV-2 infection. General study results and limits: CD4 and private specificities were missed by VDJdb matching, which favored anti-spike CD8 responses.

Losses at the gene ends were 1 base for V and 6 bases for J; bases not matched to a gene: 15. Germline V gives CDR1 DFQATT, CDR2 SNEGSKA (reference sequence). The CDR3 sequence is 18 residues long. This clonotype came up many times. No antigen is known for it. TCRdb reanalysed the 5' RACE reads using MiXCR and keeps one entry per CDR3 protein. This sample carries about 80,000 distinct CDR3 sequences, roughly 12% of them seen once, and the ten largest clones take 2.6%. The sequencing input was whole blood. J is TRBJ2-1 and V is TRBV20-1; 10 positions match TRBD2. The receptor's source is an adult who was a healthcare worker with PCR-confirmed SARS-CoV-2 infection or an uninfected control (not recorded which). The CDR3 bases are TGCAGTGCTAGAGCCTATCCCCCTACTAGCGGGATTATCAATGAGCAGTTCTTC. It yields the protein CSARAYPPTSGIINEQFF.